The clone carrying this TCR beta chain was seen a single time. The data were taken from a study of blood T cell repertoires in COVID-19. Study context: The United States, Italy and Spain supplied acute and convalescent COVID-19 samples. PBMCs, B-cell-depleted T cells, or T cells provided the cDNA or gDNA that made up the material.

Germline V CDR1 and CDR2: MDHEN, SYDVKM. V was pared by 4 bases and J by 2 bases, with 5 bases between. This CDR3 contains 12 residues. Original processing methods: Quantification of nucleated cells was approximated via reference gene primer amplification. Profiling relied on immunoSEQ multiplex PCR, and the TCRdb table lists in-frame clones only, not all of them. V and J calls and clone size are copied from that table; D and trimming were computed from the DNA. The table lists around 250,000 clones, roughly 90% of them singletons, with 0.94% in the top ten. This TCR came from a woman between 40 and 50 years old who had recovered from COVID-19. The V call is TRBV28, the J call TRBJ1-2; D gene unclear. The material sequenced was peripheral blood. The chain's CDR3 is CASSSPNYGYTF. The CDR3 DNA is TGTGCCAGCAGTTCCCCAAACTATGGCTACACCTTC.